The 26 T cell receptor beta chains below were found in one sample sequenced in a study of blood T cell repertoires in COVID-19 (dated by TCRdb to the early 2020s). Libraries came from the immunoSEQ multiplex PCR assay. Drawn from immuneACCESS, this table holds only the in-frame rearrangements with V and J called that TCRdb kept. Clones are partly lost; checked studies trace under half to an unresolved V gene and leave the rest unexplained. Within this sample are tens of thousands of clones, with roughly nine tenths of them counted one time only. Over 1% of the sample rests with the top ten. Input material: peripheral blood. The receptors come from a man in his sixties with acute or convalescent COVID-19.

V gene TRBV6-6 combines with J gene TRBJ1-2, with a possible D match to TRBD1 (5 bases). V lost 2 bases to trimming and J lost 3 bases, with 7 bases between them. This CDR3 is 13 amino acids long. From germline, CDR1 is MNHNY and CDR2 SVGAGI (reference sequence). CDR3 nucleotide sequence: TGTGCCAGCAGTTACAGGGACTACTATGGCTACACCTTC. Its translation is CASSYRDYYGYTF.

CDR3 in DNA: TGCGCCAGCAGTACGCCCGGGGCGGGGGAAAAACTGTTTTTT. It encodes CASSTPGAGEKLFF. J is TRBJ1-4 and V is TRBV4-1; D might be TRBD1 (5 bases). Germline CDR1 reads MGHRA; CDR2 reads YSYEKL. The CDR3 has 14 amino acids. The V end was cut by 6 bases, the J end by 8 bases, with 16 bases between.

The chain employs TRBV5-6 and TRBJ1-1; maybe TRBD1 (5 bases). Trimming left V 2 bases short and J 6 bases short, with 8 bases between. The CDR3 contains 12 residues. Germline lookup yields CDR1 SGHDT and CDR2 YYEEEE. CDR3 in amino acids: CASSFQGAEAFF. The DNA for the CDR3 is TGTGCCAGCAGCTTTCAGGGCGCTGAAGCTTTCTTT. Complete variable domain (other parts from reference TRBV5-6 and TRBJ1-1): DAGVTQSPTHLIKTRGQQVTLRCSPKSGHDTVSWYQQALGQGPQFIFQYYEEEERQRGNFPDRFSGHQFPNYSSELNVNALLLGDSALYLCASSFQGAEAFFGQGTRLTVV.

The sample holds one count of this clone. The rearrangement uses TRBV4-1 and TRBJ2-3; 8 nucleotides agree with TRBD1. The CDR3 has 19 amino acids. Germline CDR1 and CDR2: MGHRA and YSYEKL. V lost 4 bases, J lost 2 bases, and 17 bases stayed unmatched. CDR3 coding DNA: TGCGCCAGCAGCCTGTTCCTCCAGGGGGCGTCAAGCCTCACAGATACGCAGTATTTT. This codes for CASSLFLQGASSLTDTQYF.

Only a few counts were recorded for this clone. J is TRBJ1-6 and V is TRBV7-2; 7 bases map to TRBD1. The J segment lost 9 bases and the V segment lost 4 bases, leaving 6 bases of the junction unmatched. Germline V lookup: CDR1 SGHTA, CDR2 FQGNSA. The CDR3 is made up of 14 amino acids. DNA of the CDR3: TGTGCCAGCAGCTCACAGGGGATCGTTTCACCCCTCCACTTT. Translated, it gives CASSSQGIVSPLHF.

CDR3 loop: CASKDRAGQPQHF. The DNA for the CDR3 is TGTGCCAGCAAAGACAGGGCCGGTCAGCCCCAGCATTTT. V and J are TRBV19 and TRBJ1-5; 7 positions match TRBD1. CDR1 and CDR2 (germline): LNHDA, SQIVND (reference sequence). The CDR3 loop spans 13 amino acids. After removal of 9 bases from V and 6 bases from J, the junction contained 8 bases not matched to a gene.

This chain joins TRBV15 and TRBJ2-1, with D possibly matching TRBD2 (6 bases). The V end was cut by 1 base, the J end by 7 bases, with 14 bases between. CDR1 and CDR2 from the germline V gene are LNHNV and YYDKDF (reference sequence). The CDR3 spans 15 residues. The CDR3 DNA reads as TGTGCCACCAGCAGAGCCCTCGAGGAGGGGAATGAGCAGTTCTTC. It encodes CATSRALEEGNEQFF. The full variable domain, rest sourced from reference TRBV15 and TRBJ2-1, is DAMVIQNPRYQVTQFGKPVTLSCSQTLNHNVMYWYQQKSSQAPKLLFHYYDKDFNNEADTPDNFQSRRPNTSFCFLDIRSPGLGDTAMYLCATSRALEEGNEQFFGPGTRLTVL.

Here the CDR3 DNA reads TGTGCCAGCGGGGGGGACAGGGGGCTTAACACTGAAGCTTTCTTT. This translates into CASGGDRGLNTEAFF. The chain carries TRBV25-1 and TRBJ1-1, with 12 bases aligning to TRBD1. V lost 8 bases, J lost 2 bases, and 6 bases stayed unmatched. This CDR3 is 15 amino acids long. Germline V gene sequence: CDR1 MGHDK, CDR2 SYGVNS.

This chain links TRBV7-3 with TRBJ2-2; D possibly corresponds to TRBD1 (6 bases). V lost 0 bases, J lost 0 bases, and 11 bases lay in between. CDR3 length equals 17 residues. Germline V gives CDR1 SGHTA, CDR2 FQGTGA. In DNA form, the CDR3 reads TGTGCCAGCAGCTTAACGCCGGGACACCCGAACACCGGGGAGCTGTTTTTT. It translates to CASSLTPGHPNTGELFF.

The chain recombines TRBV7-9 with TRBJ1-1, with a weak D call TRBD1 (6 bases). The germline V gene has CDR1 SEHNR and CDR2 FQNEAQ (reference sequence). Trimming took off 5 bases at V and 2 bases at J, with 12 bases between the two ends. The CDR3 has 14 amino acids. CDR3 amino acids: CASSDGQSNTEAFF. The CDR3 DNA reads TGTGCCAGCAGCGATGGACAGAGTAACACTGAAGCTTTCTTT.

In its sample, this clone was seen once. The chain recombines TRBV5-6 with TRBJ1-2, with D perhaps matching TRBD1 (5 bases). Germline CDR1 SGHDT, CDR2 YYEEEE. The CDR3 length is 13 residues. V was shortened by 1 base and J by 8 bases, with 12 bases between the two germline ends. CDR3 in amino acids: CASSLRGSPGYTF. The CDR3 nucleotides are TGTGCCAGCAGCTTGCGGGGGTCCCCAGGCTACACCTTC.

The rearrangement uses TRBV29-1 and TRBJ2-7; a possible D gene is TRBD2 (6 bases). This CDR3 has 12 residues. The germline V and J ends were trimmed by 3 bases and 5 bases, with 11 bases remaining between them. Germline-derived CDR1 and CDR2 are SQVTM and ANQGSEA. CDR3 in DNA: TGCAGCGTTGACCGGGGAGGCCACGAGCAGTACTTC. This gives the protein CSVDRGGHEQYF.

CDR3 loop: CASAGTAYGYTF. CDR3 nucleotide sequence: TGTGCTAGTGCCGGGACAGCCTATGGCTACACCTTC. This chain links TRBV12-5 with TRBJ1-2; TRBD1 agrees at 7 bases. In germline, CDR1 is LGHNT, CDR2 FRNRAP. V shed 7 bases and J 4 bases; nucleotides not matched to a gene: 3. The CDR3 has 12 residues.

This clone appeared a single time. The chain combines TRBV5-6 with TRBJ1-2; D is undetermined. V gave up 0 bases and J gave up 8 bases, with 14 bases separating them. The CDR3 covers 14 residues. Per the germline V gene, CDR1 is SGHDT and CDR2 is YYEEEE. This CDR3 is CASSLALRVEGYTF. In DNA form, the CDR3 reads TGTGCCAGCAGCTTGGCCCTGAGGGTGGAGGGCTACACCTTC.

This chain links TRBV7-2 with TRBJ2-7; 7 nucleotides line up with TRBD1. The junction had 13 bases not matched to a gene; V was cut back by 5 bases and J by 6 bases. Germline CDR1 and CDR2: SGHTA and FQGNSA. The CDR3 totals 15 residues. CDR3 in DNA: TGTGCCAGCAGCCTACGACAGGGAATGGGGAGCGAGCAGTACTTC. This gives the protein CASSLRQGMGSEQYF.

This rearrangement joins TRBV14 to TRBJ1-1; TRBD1 agrees at 11 bases. Germline V CDR1 and CDR2: SGHDN, FVKESK. The CDR3 has 14 residues. V shed 6 bases, J shed 6 bases, and the junction held 6 bases outside the gene matches. CDR3 protein: CASRGTGGNAEAFF. The DNA for the CDR3 is TGTGCCAGCAGAGGGACAGGGGGAAACGCTGAAGCTTTCTTT.

The chain has TRBV4-2 and TRBJ1-5, with 9 nucleotides matching TRBD1. This CDR3 comprises 21 residues. The germline CDR1 and CDR2 sequences are LGHNA and YNFKEQ. V was clipped by 0 bases and J by 0 bases; unmatched bases: 15. The CDR3 DNA sequence: TGTGCCAGCAGCCAAGATACACAGGGGGCTTTCGGAGGGAATAGCAATCAGCCCCAGCATTTT. As protein: CASSQDTQGAFGGNSNQPQHF.

The chain uses TRBV19 and TRBJ1-5; D remains unclear. This CDR3 comprises 14 residues. V was shortened by 0 bases and J by 11 bases, with 14 bases between the two germline ends. Per germline, CDR1 LNHDA and CDR2 SQIVND (reference sequence). The CDR3 loop reads CASSIDPRDEAQHF. For the CDR3, the DNA is TGTGCCAGTAGTATAGATCCCCGGGATGAGGCCCAGCATTTT.

V gene TRBV19 combines with J gene TRBJ2-2, with TRBD1 identical over 7 bases. The CDR3 loop spans 16 amino acids. CDR1 is LNHDA and CDR2 is SQIVND in the germline V gene (reference sequence). Losses at the gene ends were 4 bases for V and 4 bases for J; bases not matched to a gene: 9. The CDR3 loop reads CASSSLGQVGTGELFF. CDR3 in DNA: TGTGCCAGTAGTAGCCTCGGACAGGTCGGCACCGGGGAGCTGTTTTTT.

V gene TRBV5-1 combines with J gene TRBJ1-5, with 9 bases lining up with TRBD1. The CDR3 totals 16 residues. After removal of 4 bases from V and 6 bases from J, the junction contained 11 bases not matched to a gene. Germline V gene lookup returns CDR1 SGHRS and CDR2 YFSETQ. CDR3: CASSALPGQGSQPQHF. CDR3 DNA sequence: TGCGCCAGCAGCGCGCTACCGGGACAGGGAAGTCAGCCCCAGCATTTT. Together with reference TRBV5-1 and TRBJ1-5, the CDR3 gives the full variable domain: KAGVTQTPRYLIKTRGQQVTLSCSPISGHRSVSWYQQTPGQGLQFLFEYFSETQRNKGNFPGRFSGRQFSNSRSEMNVSTLELGDSALYLCASSALPGQGSQPQHFGDGTRLSIL.

The rearrangement joins TRBV6-6 to TRBJ1-6; the D is unclear. Germline V gene lookup returns CDR1 MNHNY and CDR2 SVGAGI (reference sequence). V lost 10 bases and J 7 bases, leaving 17 bases between the germline ends. CDR3 length: 14 amino acids. The CDR3 protein is CATRSGIDNSPLHF. CDR3 sequence (DNA): TGTGCCACTCGGTCGGGGATCGACAATTCACCCCTCCACTTT.

This clone was picked up a small number of times. V is TRBV5-1 and J is TRBJ2-7, with TRBD2 matching 11 bases. CDR3 length: 17 amino acids. The germline V gene has CDR1 SGHRS and CDR2 YFSETQ. The J segment lost 1 base and the V segment lost 4 bases, leaving 10 bases of the junction unmatched. The CDR3 DNA follows: TGCGCCAGCAGCCCGCCCTTAGCGGGGGGGAAATCCTACGAGCAGTACTTC. It specifies CASSPPLAGGKSYEQYF.

The sample holds one count of this clone. The rearrangement joins TRBV11-3 to TRBJ2-3, with 8 nucleotides matching TRBD2. Germline V CDR1 and CDR2: SGHNT, YENEEA. This CDR3 has 16 residues. V shed 5 bases and J 4 bases; nucleotides not matched to a gene: 11. CDR3 DNA sequence: TGTGCCAGCAGCCAGAGAGACCGGGGGGGACCAGATACGCAGTATTTT. It translates to CASSQRDRGGPDTQYF.

V gene TRBV27 combines with J gene TRBJ2-2; D might be TRBD2 (5 bases). V gave up 7 bases and J gave up 4 bases, with 13 bases separating them. CDR3 size: 14 residues. CDR1 is MNHEY, CDR2 SMNVEV, per germline (reference sequence). The CDR3 is CASTPSAGTGELFF. DNA of the CDR3: TGTGCCAGCACCCCTTCCGCGGGCACCGGGGAGCTGTTTTTT.

The chain uses TRBV9 and TRBJ1-6; a possible D gene is TRBD1 (6 bases). This CDR3 comprises 23 residues. Germline V gene lookup returns CDR1 SGDLS and CDR2 YYNGEE. Trimming took 0 bases from V and 7 from J, leaving 35 bases between them. The CDR3, as DNA: TGTGCCAGCAGCGTAGAGGTTGAAACCTTAAAGGACAGACTAACCTCATTGAATTCACCCCTCCACTTT. This codes for CASSVEVETLKDRLTSLNSPLHF.

This CDR3 is CASSMLQGRETQYF. The CDR3 coding sequence is TGTGCCAGTAGTATGTTACAGGGTCGAGAGACCCAGTACTTC. V usage is TRBV19 and J usage is TRBJ2-5; possible D gene TRBD1, 6 bases. V lost 3 bases and J lost 4, with 12 bases in between. Germline V gene sequence: CDR1 LNHDA, CDR2 SQIVND (reference sequence). The CDR3 has 14 residues.